Reported below is one T cell receptor beta chain. Its antigen remains unknown. This specimen belongs to a study of monozygotic twins with inflammatory bowel disease. Per germline, CDR1 KGHDR and CDR2 SFDVKD. This CDR3 has 17 residues. Study-level results: Patient-specific immunosuppressive treatments may have made repertoires more variable.

For each CDR3 protein, TCRdb gives one entry from its re-call of the 5' RACE reads, without DNA. This listing includes about 160,000 distinct CDR3 sequences. Material for sequencing was blood. This sequence joins TRBV24-1 and TRBJ2-4; TCRdb picks TRBD1, but there is no DNA to check that call. The receptor's source is a human donor with ulcerative colitis or Crohn's disease, or a healthy co-twin of an affected twin (not recorded which). This CDR3 is CATSDPGPYGAKNIQYF.